Listed below are T cell receptor beta chains from one sample, sequenced in a study of Ad26.COV2.S vaccination and SARS-CoV-2 variants. Assay used: immunoSEQ multiplex PCR; TCRdb lists only in-frame clones, some missing. Counted here are about 350,000 clones, roughly 90% occurring once; the ten biggest clones make up approximately 5%. Sequenced here: peripheral blood, sampled in a trial of Ad26.COV2.S vaccine versus placebo. These receptors all come from a person aged 18 to 65 who received the Ad26.COV2.S COVID-19 vaccine or a placebo. CDR3s include the opening cysteine and the closing phenylalanine or tryptophan. D genes are given only for firm matches. Clone size appears in some rows only: once, few, many, or a class for an expanded clone.

D: .; V: TRBV18; length: 14; J: TRBJ1-3; size: .; CDR3: CASSQVQGGNTIYF; DNA: TGTGCCAGCTCACAAGTACAGGGTGGAAACACCATATATTTT
D: .; V: TRBV29-1; length: 14; J: TRBJ2-2; size: .; CDR3: CSATDKPNTGELFF; DNA: TGCAGCGCCACGGACAAGCCGAACACCGGGGAGCTGTTTTTT
D: .; V: TRBV5-1; length: 14; J: TRBJ1-6; size: .; CDR3: CASSLGRANSPLHF; DNA: TGCGCCAGCAGCTTGGGCAGGGCTAATTCACCCCTCCACTTT
D: TRBD1; V: TRBV28; length: 13; J: TRBJ2-7; size: .; CDR3: CASRGTAAYEQYF; DNA: TGTGCCAGCAGGGGGACAGCAGCCTACGAGCAGTACTTC
D: TRBD1; V: TRBV10-1; length: 13; J: TRBJ1-2; size: .; CDR3: CASSGDRGNGYTF; DNA: TGCGCCAGCAGTGGGGACAGGGGGAACGGCTACACCTTC
D: TRBD2; V: TRBV12-3/TRBV12-4; length: 13; J: TRBJ2-7; size: .; CDR3: CASRVAGGYEQYF; DNA: TGTGCCAGCAGGGTAGCGGGGGGCTACGAGCAGTACTTC
D: .; V: TRBV2; length: 13; J: TRBJ1-1; size: few; CDR3: CASSDRRATEAFF; DNA: TGTGCCAGCAGTGACAGACGGGCCACTGAAGCTTTCTTT
D: .; V: TRBV19; length: 16; J: TRBJ2-3; size: .; CDR3: CASSIVQGTFTDTQYF; DNA: TGTGCCAGTAGTATAGTACAGGGGACTTTCACAGATACGCAGTATTTT
D: .; V: TRBV5-1; length: 13; J: TRBJ2-7; size: .; CDR3: CASGWTAEYEQYF; DNA: TGCGCCAGCGGATGGACAGCAGAATACGAGCAGTACTTC
D: .; V: TRBV7-9; length: 15; J: TRBJ1-1; size: .; CDR3: CASSSAHGRNTEAFF; DNA: TGTGCCAGCAGCTCCGCCCACGGGAGGAACACTGAAGCTTTCTTT
D: TRBD1; V: TRBV6-5; length: 14; J: TRBJ1-2; size: .; CDR3: CASKMTGGGLGYTF; DNA: TGTGCCAGCAAGATGACAGGGGGAGGTTTGGGCTACACCTTC
D: .; V: TRBV28; length: 16; J: TRBJ2-3; size: .; CDR3: CASSPIRPASTDTQYF; DNA: TGTGCCAGCAGTCCTATTAGGCCGGCTAGCACAGATACGCAGTATTTT
D: TRBD1; V: TRBV30; length: 16; J: TRBJ2-7; size: .; CDR3: CAWSQINRGNSYEQYF; DNA: TGTGCCTGGAGTCAAATAAACAGGGGGAACTCCTACGAGCAGTACTTC
D: TRBD2; V: TRBV7-6; length: 17; J: TRBJ2-1; size: .; CDR3: CASSLGGGLAGKNEQFF; DNA: TGTGCCAGCAGCTTAGGAGGGGGACTAGCTGGTAAAAATGAGCAGTTCTTC
D: TRBD2; V: TRBV12-3/TRBV12-4; length: 13; J: TRBJ2-5; size: .; CDR3: CASSSSGGETQYF; DNA: TGTGCCAGCAGTTCCTCCGGGGGGGAGACCCAGTACTTC
D: TRBD1; V: TRBV5-5; length: 17; J: TRBJ1-2; size: .; CDR3: CASSLFPGTVLNYGYTF; DNA: TGTGCCAGCAGCTTGTTTCCCGGGACAGTTCTCAACTATGGCTACACCTTC
D: .; V: TRBV5-1; length: 14; J: TRBJ2-7; size: .; CDR3: CASSLVGGQNEQYF; DNA: TGCGCCAGCAGCTTGGTCGGGGGGCAGAACGAGCAGTACTTC
D: .; V: TRBV2; length: 13; J: TRBJ2-3; size: .; CDR3: CASSEEGLSTQYF; DNA: TGTGCCAGCAGTGAAGAGGGGTTGAGTACGCAGTATTTT
D: .; V: TRBV10-3; length: 15; J: TRBJ1-5; size: .; CDR3: CAISEVAGPNQPQHF; DNA: TGTGCCATCAGTGAAGTGGCAGGACCCAATCAGCCCCAGCATTTT
D: .; V: TRBV12-3/TRBV12-4; length: 13; J: TRBJ1-5; size: .; CDR3: CASSLALNQPQHF; DNA: TGTGCCAGCAGTTTAGCGCTTAATCAGCCCCAGCATTTT
D: .; V: TRBV6-5; length: 14; J: TRBJ1-4; size: .; CDR3: CASSYPGTGEKLFF; DNA: TGTGCCAGCAGTTACCCCGGGACGGGGGAAAAACTGTTTTTT
D: .; V: TRBV4-2; length: 13; J: TRBJ1-1; size: .; CDR3: CASSQARETEAFF; DNA: TGTGCCAGCAGCCAAGCCAGAGAAACTGAAGCTTTCTTT
D: .; V: TRBV15; length: 16; J: TRBJ1-6; size: .; CDR3: CATSRVGRKDNSPLHF; DNA: TGTGCCACCAGCAGAGTAGGGAGAAAGGATAATTCACCCCTCCACTTT
D: TRBD1; V: TRBV27; length: 14; J: TRBJ1-4; size: many; CDR3: CASSRTGINEKLFF; DNA: TGTGCCAGCTCTCGGACAGGCATCAATGAAAAACTGTTTTTT
D: .; V: TRBV5-1; length: 14; J: TRBJ1-1; size: .; CDR3: CASSLSGTTGKAFF; DNA: TGCGCCAGCAGCTTGTCAGGGACGACTGGAAAAGCTTTCTTT
D: TRBD1; V: TRBV18; length: 19; J: TRBJ2-3; size: .; CDR3: CASSPTLRQGAVSTDTQYF; DNA: TGTGCCAGCTCACCAACCCTTAGACAGGGGGCGGTAAGCACAGATACGCAGTATTTT
D: .; V: TRBV9; length: 16; J: TRBJ1-4; size: .; CDR3: CASSVSPGEGGEKLFF; DNA: TGTGCCAGCAGCGTGTCACCAGGGGAAGGGGGTGAAAAACTGTTTTTT
D: TRBD1; V: TRBV7-9; length: 13; J: TRBJ1-2; size: few; CDR3: CASSQGQGYGYTF; DNA: TGTGCCAGCAGCCAGGGACAGGGTTATGGCTACACCTTC
D: .; V: TRBV7-2; length: 16; J: TRBJ1-4; size: .; CDR3: CASSFRATATNEKLFF; DNA: TGTGCCAGCAGCTTTCGGGCCACCGCAACTAATGAAAAACTGTTTTTT
D: .; V: TRBV4-1; length: 16; J: TRBJ1-5; size: .; CDR3: CASSVYGTPGGQPQHF; DNA: TGCGCCAGCAGCGTATACGGGACCCCCGGGGGTCAGCCCCAGCATTTT
D: .; V: TRBV28; length: 14; J: TRBJ1-1; size: .; CDR3: CASSLEPTDTEAFF; DNA: TGTGCCAGCAGTTTGGAGCCGACCGATACTGAAGCTTTCTTT
D: .; V: TRBV19; length: 13; J: TRBJ2-2; size: once; CDR3: CTSSIDLTGELFF; DNA: TGTACCAGTAGTATTGACCTCACCGGGGAGCTGTTTTTT
D: .; V: TRBV27; length: 14; J: TRBJ1-5; size: .; CDR3: CASSSGTQNQPQHF; DNA: TGTGCCAGCAGTTCCGGGACACAAAATCAGCCCCAGCATTTT
D: TRBD2; V: TRBV9; length: 16; J: TRBJ2-1; size: .; CDR3: CASSRPSGSSYNEQFF; DNA: TGTGCCAGCAGCAGACCCAGCGGGAGTTCCTACAATGAGCAGTTCTTC
D: TRBD2; V: TRBV3-1/TRBV3-2; length: 15; J: TRBJ2-7; size: .; CDR3: CASSRTSGGPYEQYF; DNA: TGTGCCAGCAGCCGGACTAGCGGGGGGCCCTACGAGCAGTACTTC
D: .; V: TRBV4-2; length: 15; J: TRBJ2-1; size: .; CDR3: CASSQGWGGDNEQFF; DNA: TGTGCCAGCAGCCAAGGCTGGGGCGGGGACAATGAGCAGTTCTTC
D: TRBD1; V: TRBV7-9; length: 16; J: TRBJ1-2; size: .; CDR3: CASSLAGQGKSYGYTF; DNA: TGTGCCAGCAGCTTAGCGGGACAGGGGAAGAGCTATGGCTACACCTTC
D: TRBD1; V: TRBV30; length: 16; J: TRBJ1-5; size: .; CDR3: CAWSRQGRGGNQPQHF; DNA: TGTGCCTGGAGCCGACAGGGACGCGGGGGCAATCAGCCCCAGCATTTT
D: .; V: TRBV2; length: 12; J: TRBJ1-4; size: .; CDR3: CASEETNEKLFF; DNA: TGTGCCAGCGAGGAAACTAATGAAAAACTGTTTTTT
D: .; V: TRBV18; length: 12; J: TRBJ2-5; size: .; CDR3: CASSPGQETQYF; DNA: TGTGCCAGCTCACCGGGTCAAGAGACCCAGTACTTC
D: TRBD1; V: TRBV7-2; length: 15; J: TRBJ1-2; size: .; CDR3: CASSLSAGTGKGRTF; DNA: TGTGCCAGCAGCTTGTCCGCCGGGACAGGGAAAGGAAGGACCTTC
D: .; V: TRBV9; length: 13; J: TRBJ2-3; size: few; CDR3: CASSVPGTDTQYF; DNA: TGTGCCAGCAGCGTACCTGGAACAGATACGCAGTATTTT
D: .; V: TRBV11-1; length: 14; J: TRBJ2-1; size: .; CDR3: CASSLITEDNEQFF; DNA: TGTGCCAGCAGCTTAATCACAGAAGACAATGAGCAGTTCTTC
D: .; V: TRBV7-2; length: 12; J: TRBJ1-5; size: .; CDR3: CASSPNNQPQHF; DNA: TGTGCCAGCAGCCCGAATAATCAGCCCCAGCATTTT
D: .; V: TRBV5-6; length: 13; J: TRBJ2-4; size: .; CDR3: CASLGRGQNIQYF; DNA: TGTGCCAGTCTAGGTCGGGGGCAAAACATTCAGTACTTC